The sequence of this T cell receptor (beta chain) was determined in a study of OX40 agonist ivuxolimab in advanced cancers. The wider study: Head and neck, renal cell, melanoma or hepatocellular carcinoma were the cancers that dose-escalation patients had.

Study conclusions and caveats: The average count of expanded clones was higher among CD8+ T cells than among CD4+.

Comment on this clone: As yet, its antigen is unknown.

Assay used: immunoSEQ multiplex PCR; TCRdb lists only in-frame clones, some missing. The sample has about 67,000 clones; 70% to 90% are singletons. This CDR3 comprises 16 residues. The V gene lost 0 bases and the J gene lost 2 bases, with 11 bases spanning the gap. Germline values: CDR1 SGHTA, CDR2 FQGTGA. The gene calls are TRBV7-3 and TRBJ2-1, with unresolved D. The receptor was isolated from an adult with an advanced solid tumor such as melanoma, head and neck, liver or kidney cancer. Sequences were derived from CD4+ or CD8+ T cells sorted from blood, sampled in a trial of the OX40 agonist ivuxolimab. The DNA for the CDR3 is TGTGCCAGCAGCTTAACTAGATCCCCCCCCTACAATGAGCAGTTCTTC. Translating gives CASSLTRSPPYNEQFF.